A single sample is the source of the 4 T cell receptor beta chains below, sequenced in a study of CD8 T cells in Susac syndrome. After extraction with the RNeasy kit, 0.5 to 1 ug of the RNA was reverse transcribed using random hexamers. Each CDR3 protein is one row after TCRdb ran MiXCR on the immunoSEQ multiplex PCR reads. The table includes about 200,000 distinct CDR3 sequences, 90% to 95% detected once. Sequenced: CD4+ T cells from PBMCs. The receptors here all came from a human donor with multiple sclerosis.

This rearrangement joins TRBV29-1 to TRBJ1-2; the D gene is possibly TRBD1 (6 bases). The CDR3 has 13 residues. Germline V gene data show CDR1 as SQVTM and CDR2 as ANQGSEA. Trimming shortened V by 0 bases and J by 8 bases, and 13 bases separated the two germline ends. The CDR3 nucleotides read TGCAGCGTTGAAGACACAGGGTTCGGGGGCTACACCTTC. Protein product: CSVEDTGFGGYTF.

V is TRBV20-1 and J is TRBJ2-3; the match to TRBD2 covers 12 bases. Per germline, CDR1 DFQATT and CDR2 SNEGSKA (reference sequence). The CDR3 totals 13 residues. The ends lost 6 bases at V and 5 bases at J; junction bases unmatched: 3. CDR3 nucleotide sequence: TGCAGTGCCTTGGGACTAGCGGGAGATACGCAGTATTTT. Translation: CSALGLAGDTQYF.

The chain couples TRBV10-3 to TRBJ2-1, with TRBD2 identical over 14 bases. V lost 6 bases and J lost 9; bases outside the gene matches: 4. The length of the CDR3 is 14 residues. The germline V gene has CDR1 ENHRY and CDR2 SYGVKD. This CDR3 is CAIRTSGRDSEQFF. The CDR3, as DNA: TGTGCCATCAGGACTAGCGGGAGGGACAGTGAGCAGTTCTTC.

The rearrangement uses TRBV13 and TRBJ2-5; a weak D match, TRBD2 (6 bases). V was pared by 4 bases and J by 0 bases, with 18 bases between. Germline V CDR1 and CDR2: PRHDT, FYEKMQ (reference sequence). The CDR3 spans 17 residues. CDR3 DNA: TGTGCCAGCAGCTCATTTATTGCGGGGAGGAACCAAGAGACCCAGTACTTC. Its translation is CASSSFIAGRNQETQYF. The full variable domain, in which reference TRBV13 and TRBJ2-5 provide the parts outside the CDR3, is AAGVIQSPRHLIKEKRETATLKCYPIPRHDTVYWYQQGPGQDPQFLISFYEKMQSDKGSIPDRFSAQQFSDYHSELNMSSLELGDSALYFCASSSFIAGRNQETQYFGPGTRLLVL.